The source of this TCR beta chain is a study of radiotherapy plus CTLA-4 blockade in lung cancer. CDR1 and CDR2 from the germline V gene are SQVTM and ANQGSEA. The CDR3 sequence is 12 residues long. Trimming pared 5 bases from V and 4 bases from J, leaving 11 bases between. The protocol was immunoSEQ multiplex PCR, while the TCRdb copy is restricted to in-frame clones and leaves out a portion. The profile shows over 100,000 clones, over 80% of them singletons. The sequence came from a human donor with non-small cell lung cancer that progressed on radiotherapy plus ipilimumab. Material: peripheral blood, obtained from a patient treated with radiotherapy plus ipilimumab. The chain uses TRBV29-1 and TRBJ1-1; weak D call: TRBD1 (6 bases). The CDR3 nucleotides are TGCAGCGTTCAGGGGCAAGTCACTGAAGCTTTCTTT. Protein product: CSVQGQVTEAFF.